Following are 19 T cell receptor beta chains from one sample sequenced in a study of graft-versus-host responses after intestinal transplantation. Their antigen targets remain unknown. Clones were sequenced by immunoSEQ multiplex PCR, and TCRdb holds only the in-frame ones, with some missing. This table has around 120,000 clones, 85% to 95% appearing once. Here the sequenced sample was unstimulated CD4+ T cells sorted from spleen or lymph node cells, taken before intestinal transplant. These receptor sequences come from a human donor who received an intestinal transplant.

The chain couples TRBV25-1 to TRBJ2-1; unclear D gene. The ends were cut back, 7 bases at V and 4 bases at J, with 5 bases in the middle. The CDR3 covers 11 residues. In germline, CDR1 is MGHDK, CDR2 SYGVNS. The CDR3 spells CASNIYNEQFF. The CDR3 nucleotides read TGTGCCAGCAATATATACAATGAGCAGTTCTTC.

The rearrangement links TRBV5-4 to TRBJ2-1; a weak D match, TRBD2 (6 bases). Per germline, CDR1 SGHNT and CDR2 YYREEE (reference sequence). Trimming shortened V by 4 bases and J by 0 bases, and 11 bases separated the two germline ends. This CDR3 spans 15 amino acids. CDR3 in amino acids: CASSPGTDSYNEQFF. The CDR3 DNA reads as TGTGCCAGCAGCCCAGGGACTGACTCCTACAATGAGCAGTTCTTC.

This chain uses TRBV15 with TRBJ1-2; no reliable D call. This CDR3 is built from 18 residues. Germline V gene data show CDR1 as LNHNV and CDR2 as YYDKDF (reference sequence). V was trimmed by 5 bases and J by 10 bases, leaving 32 bases between them. CDR3 coding DNA: TGTGCCACCAGCGATAAGAGGTCGGGTTCGGGCCTCTGGTGGGTCTACACCTTC. The encoded protein is CATSDKRSGSGLWWVYTF.

The chain carries TRBV6-5 and TRBJ1-2, with no clear D. The V end was cut by 0 bases, the J end by 0 bases, with 5 bases between. The CDR3 is 14 amino acids. Germline loops: CDR1 MNHEY, CDR2 SVGAGI. The CDR3 nucleotides are TGTGCCAGCAGTTACTCGAAAACTAACTATGGCTACACCTTC. It is translated as CASSYSKTNYGYTF.

The gene calls are TRBV19 and TRBJ2-7; 11 bases match TRBD2. The V gene's germline CDR1 is LNHDA and CDR2 SQIVND (reference sequence). With 3 bases clipped from V and 11 bases from J, the junction kept 6 bases outside the gene matches. The CDR3 runs to 13 residues. The CDR3 nucleotides read TGTGCCAGTAGTATCGGACTAGCGGGTTTGGAGTACTTC. Translated: CASSIGLAGLEYF.

The chain combines TRBV5-1 with TRBJ2-7; the match to TRBD1 covers 7 bases. The CDR3 length is 14 residues. In germline, CDR1 is SGHRS, CDR2 YFSETQ. After removal of 4 bases from V and 0 bases from J, the junction contained 4 bases not matched to a gene. CDR3 sequence (DNA): TGCGCCAGCAGCCCGGGACAGATCTCCTACGAGCAGTACTTC. Translation gives CASSPGQISYEQYF.

The chain joins TRBV5-8 to TRBJ2-7; D might be TRBD1 or TRBD2, each matching 5 bases. This CDR3 comprises 16 residues. Germline CDR1 reads SGHTS; CDR2 reads YDEGEE. Trimming stripped 1 base from V and 3 bases from J, with 17 bases between. The CDR3 loop is CASSLFTGRSYYEQYF. The CDR3 nucleotides are TGTGCCAGCAGCTTGTTTACGGGACGTAGCTACTACGAGCAGTACTTC.

The chain employs TRBV27 and TRBJ1-2; 10 nucleotides agree with TRBD1. The CDR3 consists of 15 residues. Germline values: CDR1 MNHEY, CDR2 SMNVEV (reference sequence). The V segment lost 5 bases and the J segment 4 bases; nucleotides outside the gene matches: 7. The CDR3 DNA sequence: TGTGCCAGCAGTCAAGACAGGGGGCTGGGCTATGGCTACACCTTC. It codes for CASSQDRGLGYGYTF.

The genes are TRBV5-6 and TRBJ2-5; D is unresolved. Germline CDR1 SGHDT, CDR2 YYEEEE. This CDR3 contains 11 residues. The V gene lost 2 bases and the J gene lost 5 bases, with 4 bases spanning the gap. The CDR3 protein is CASSFAETQYF. The CDR3 nucleotides are TGTGCCAGCAGCTTCGCGGAGACCCAGTACTTC.

This clone was found once. Written as DNA, the CDR3 is TGTGCCAGCAGCCCCGGACGGCCCTACGAGCAGTACTTC. Its protein product is CASSPGRPYEQYF. The chain uses TRBV11-2 and TRBJ2-7; D unresolved. This CDR3 region has 13 residues. The V gene lost 5 bases and the J gene lost 2 bases, with 10 bases spanning the gap. Germline assignment: CDR1 SGHAT and CDR2 FQNNGV.

The gene calls are TRBV18 and TRBJ2-1; no clear D. Germline V lookup: CDR1 KGHSH, CDR2 LQKENI. The CDR3 spans 16 residues. The V gene lost 3 bases and the J gene lost 2 bases, with 14 bases spanning the gap. CDR3 loop: CASSPRQPSAYNEQFF. DNA for the CDR3: TGTGCCAGCTCACCCAGGCAGCCCTCAGCCTACAATGAGCAGTTCTTC.

This clone was found a few times. CDR3 nucleotide sequence: TGTGCCAGCAGCTTGGGGGGCGCGAATGAAAAACTGTTTTTT. Protein: CASSLGGANEKLFF. The J gene is TRBJ1-4, the V gene TRBV7-2, with D maybe TRBD1 (6 bases). The CDR3 runs to 14 residues. Trimming took off 3 bases at V and 5 bases at J, with 10 bases between the two ends. Germline loops: CDR1 SGHTA, CDR2 FQGNSA.

The gene calls are TRBV18 and TRBJ1-4, with no clear D. CDR3 length equals 14 residues. With 6 bases removed from V and 8 bases from J, the gap between germline ends came to 16 bases. The germline gives CDR1 KGHSH, CDR2 LQKENI. CDR3 nucleotides: TGTGCCAGCTCTAGGGCGATGCCCGACGAAAAACTGTTTTTT. Residues: CASSRAMPDEKLFF.

This chain uses TRBV28 with TRBJ2-1; no clear D gene. Trimming stripped 5 bases from V and 2 bases from J, with 7 bases between. The CDR3 is made up of 13 amino acids. The germline gives CDR1 MDHEN, CDR2 SYDVKM. CDR3 in DNA: TGTGCCAGCAGTCCGGTAGCCTACAATGAGCAGTTCTTC. It translates to CASSPVAYNEQFF.

The chain employs TRBV10-3 and TRBJ2-7; a possible D gene is TRBD1 (6 bases). This CDR3 region has 14 residues. The V end lost 6 bases, the J end lost 2 bases, and 14 bases lay between the germline ends. From germline, CDR1 is ENHRY and CDR2 SYGVKD. DNA of the CDR3: TGTGCCATCAGGGGGAAACAGGGAACCTACGAGCAGTACTTC. Translated: CAIRGKQGTYEQYF.

This chain uses TRBV2 with TRBJ1-5; TRBD1 agrees at 8 bases. Germline trimming cut 3 bases from V and 0 bases from J; bases unmatched to any gene: 7. In germline, CDR1 is SNHLY, CDR2 FYNNEI. There are 17 residues in the CDR3. The CDR3 here is CASSDWTGFYSNQPQHF. The CDR3 DNA reads TGTGCCAGCAGTGATTGGACAGGGTTTTATAGCAATCAGCCCCAGCATTTT. The full variable domain, its missing parts supplied by reference TRBV2 and TRBJ1-5, is EPEVTQTPSHQVTQMGQEVILRCVPISNHLYFYWYRQILGQKVEFLVSFYNNEISEKSEIFDDQFSVERPDGSNFTLKIRSTKLEDSAMYFCASSDWTGFYSNQPQHFGDGTRLSIL.

The CDR3 nucleotides are TGTGCCAGTACCAGAGGGATGATCCGAGGCACCGGGGAGCTGTTTTTT. Protein sequence: CASTRGMIRGTGELFF. The gene calls are TRBV19 and TRBJ2-2; D perhaps matches TRBD2 (5 bases). The CDR3 has 16 amino acids. Germline CDR1 is LNHDA and CDR2 is SQIVND (reference sequence). V lost 7 bases and J lost 4, with 19 bases in between.

The genes are TRBV5-1 and TRBJ2-5; D possibly corresponds to TRBD1 (6 bases). The CDR3 runs to 14 residues. V dropped 5 bases and J dropped 2 bases, with 13 bases sitting between them. The germline V gene encodes CDR1 SGHRS and CDR2 YFSETQ. CDR3 residues: CASSWGRAQETQYF. CDR3 DNA: TGCGCCAGCAGTTGGGGGCGGGCTCAAGAGACCCAGTACTTC.

The J gene is TRBJ2-2, the V gene TRBV19; tentative D call: TRBD1 (5 bases). Trimming shortened V by 1 base and J by 5 bases, and 8 bases separated the two germline ends. This CDR3 is 14 amino acids long. Germline CDR1 and CDR2: LNHDA and SQIVND (reference sequence). The CDR3 DNA is TGTGCCAGTAGTATAGCAGGGCGGACCGGGGAGCTGTTTTTT. Its translation is CASSIAGRTGELFF.